A single sample is the source of the 21 T cell receptor beta chains below, sequenced in a study of blood T cell repertoires in COVID-19. Sequenced by immunoSEQ multiplex PCR; TCRdb stores in-frame clones only, minus some. The data contain some 65,000 clones, less than 90% of them singletons. The sequencing input was peripheral blood. The origin of the receptors is an older man with acute or convalescent COVID-19.

The genes are TRBV7-9 and TRBJ1-1; 9 nucleotides line up with TRBD1. J lost 4 bases, V lost 11 bases, and 8 bases had no gene match. This CDR3 is 13 amino acids long. Germline V gives CDR1 SEHNR, CDR2 FQNEAQ (reference sequence). The CDR3 here is CAGGQGLSTEAFF. In DNA form, the CDR3 reads TGTGCCGGGGGACAGGGTTTGAGCACTGAAGCTTTCTTT.

This clone has just a few counts. The V and J genes are TRBV9 and TRBJ1-2; 7 bases map to TRBD1. This CDR3 region has 16 residues. Germline CDR1 reads SGDLS; CDR2 reads YYNGEE. Losses at the gene ends were 6 bases for V and 4 bases for J; bases not matched to a gene: 15. The CDR3 spells CASTPSEDRSTYGYTF. CDR3 nucleotides: TGTGCCAGCACACCCTCGGAGGACAGGTCCACCTATGGCTACACCTTC.

This chain connects TRBV2 to TRBJ2-4; 11 bases fit TRBD2. Germline V gene data show CDR1 as SNHLY and CDR2 as FYNNEI. V gave up 8 bases and J gave up 0 bases; unmatched junction bases: 6. This CDR3 comprises 16 residues. CDR3: CASGTSGSPAKNIQYF. CDR3 DNA: TGTGCCAGCGGAACTAGCGGGAGCCCAGCCAAAAACATTCAGTACTTC.

This clone came up a few times. The CDR3 spells CASSPRTIGDTGELFF. The CDR3 DNA follows: TGTGCCAGCAGCCCGCGGACTATAGGGGACACCGGGGAGCTGTTTTTT. The chain is built from TRBV3-1 (or the pseudogene TRBV3-2) and TRBJ2-2; D is possibly TRBD2 (6 bases). This CDR3 is built from 16 residues. Looked up from germline, CDR1 is LGHDT and CDR2 is YNNKEL (reference sequence). Between the trimmed V and J ends, which lost 4 bases and 3 bases, there was a span of 15 bases.

The chain employs TRBV7-2 and TRBJ1-5; a weak D match, TRBD1 (5 bases). Deletions cut 1 base from V and 5 bases from J, with 6 bases between. Per germline, CDR1 SGHTA and CDR2 FQGNSA. The CDR3 has 13 residues. CDR3 DNA: TGTGCCAGCAGCTTAGGGGGGGATCAGCCCCAGCATTTT. Residues: CASSLGGDQPQHF. Drawing the rest from reference TRBV7-2 and TRBJ1-5, the complete variable domain is GAGVSQSPSNKVTEKGKDVELRCDPISGHTALYWYRQSLGQGLEFLIYFQGNSAPDKSGLPSDRFSAERTGGSVSTLTIQRTQQEDSAVYLCASSLGGDQPQHFGDGTRLSIL.

This chain links TRBV9 with TRBJ1-2, with 7 bases that match TRBD1. This CDR3 region has 17 residues. The V and J ends lost 0 bases and 2 bases, in that order; junction bases with no gene match: 10. Germline values: CDR1 SGDLS, CDR2 YYNGEE. Written as DNA, the CDR3 is TGTGCCAGCAGCGTAGCCCCCACAGGGGCAAGCAACTATGGCTACACCTTC. Its translation is CASSVAPTGASNYGYTF.

The rearrangement links TRBV7-2 to TRBJ1-5; 8 bases match TRBD1. The germline CDR1 and CDR2 sequences are SGHTA and FQGNSA. Unmatched junction bases numbered 5, after V lost 3 bases and J lost 4 bases. This CDR3 is 15 amino acids long. The CDR3 protein is CASSLRTGTNQPQHF. CDR3 coding DNA: TGTGCCAGCAGCTTGCGGACAGGGACTAATCAGCCCCAGCATTTT.

The V gene is TRBV10-3, the J gene TRBJ2-3; 7 positions agree with TRBD2. This CDR3 region has 15 residues. V lost 9 bases and J lost 4; bases outside the gene matches: 13. Per the germline V gene, CDR1 is ENHRY and CDR2 is SYGVKD. CDR3 DNA: TGTGCCATGAAGCCCGGGACTAACGACGCAGATACGCAGTATTTT. It is translated as CAMKPGTNDADTQYF.

The J gene is TRBJ2-2, the V gene TRBV7-9; TRBD2 matches at 11 bases. The germline gives CDR1 SEHNR, CDR2 FQNEAQ (reference sequence). This CDR3 contains 16 residues. J lost 9 bases, V lost 3 bases, and 9 bases had no gene match. CDR3 sequence: CASSFLGTSGSRELFF. CDR3 DNA sequence: TGTGCCAGCAGCTTTTTAGGAACTAGCGGGAGCCGGGAGCTGTTTTTT.

The rearrangement links TRBV4-2 to TRBJ1-1; D not resolved. V lost 2 bases and J 2 bases, leaving 6 bases between the germline ends. The germline V gene encodes CDR1 LGHNA and CDR2 YNFKEQ. The CDR3 is 13 amino acids. CDR3 protein: CASSQPTNTEAFF. The DNA for the CDR3 is TGTGCCAGCAGCCAACCCACAAACACTGAAGCTTTCTTT.

The rearrangement links TRBV2 to TRBJ2-3; 9 bases fit TRBD2. The V and J ends lost 2 bases and 2 bases, in that order; junction bases with no gene match: 8. The germline CDR1 and CDR2 sequences are SNHLY and FYNNEI. The CDR3 loop spans 17 amino acids. In DNA form, the CDR3 reads TGTGCCAGCAGTGAATCAAGAGCGGGAGGACTCACAGATACGCAGTATTTT. Translated, it gives CASSESRAGGLTDTQYF.

The V call is TRBV28, the J call TRBJ1-2, with D possibly TRBD1 on 6 matching bases. The V end lost 5 bases, the J end lost 8 bases, and 15 bases lay between the germline ends. The CDR3 spans 13 residues. Germline V CDR1 and CDR2: MDHEN, SYDVKM. Here the CDR3 DNA reads TGTGCCAGCAGTCCCGGGGGGGCGCGCGGCTACACCTTC. Amino acid sequence: CASSPGGARGYTF.

The rearrangement joins TRBV7-9 to TRBJ1-4; weak D call: TRBD1 (6 bases). The CDR3 is 15 amino acids. Germline V gene sequence: CDR1 SEHNR, CDR2 FQNEAQ (reference sequence). The V end was cut by 7 bases, the J end by 6 bases, with 18 bases between. The CDR3: CASTSRGAGDEKLFF. The CDR3 DNA sequence: TGTGCCAGCACCTCTCGGGGGGCCGGAGATGAAAAACTGTTTTTT.

J is TRBJ2-4 and V is TRBV30; 10 nucleotides align to TRBD2. Germline assignment: CDR1 GTSNPN and CDR2 SVGIG (reference sequence). The CDR3 sequence is 14 residues long. With V trimmed by 8 bases and J by 13 bases, 17 bases remained unmatched. In DNA form, the CDR3 reads TGTGCCGGGGTCCCTTCGGAAGCGGGAGGGCGACAGTACTTC. Protein: CAGVPSEAGGRQYF. The full variable domain, with the rest looked up from reference TRBV30 and TRBJ2-4, is SQTIHQWPATLVQPVGSPLSLECTVEGTSNPNLYWYRQAAGRGLQLLFYSVGIGQISSEVPQNLSASRPQDRQFILSSKKLLLSDSGFYLCAGVPSEAGGRQYFGAGTRLSVL.

This clone was counted between two and nine times. The chain has TRBV14 and TRBJ1-1; tentatively, D is TRBD1 (5 bases). This CDR3 is 16 amino acids long. Germline V gene lookup returns CDR1 SGHDN and CDR2 FVKESK. Trimming shortened V by 0 bases and J by 0 bases, and 11 bases separated the two germline ends. The CDR3, as DNA: TGTGCCAGCAGCCAAGATCGGGGGGTCTTGAACACTGAAGCTTTCTTT. Protein: CASSQDRGVLNTEAFF.

This chain joins TRBV2 and TRBJ1-2, with 8 bases identical to TRBD1. Trimming at V came to 4 bases and at J to 6 bases, leaving 4 bases not matched to a gene. Germline V gene sequence: CDR1 SNHLY, CDR2 FYNNEI. This CDR3 is built from 13 residues. CDR3 sequence: CASSGQGTNGYTF. In DNA form, the CDR3 reads TGTGCCAGCAGTGGACAGGGGACCAATGGCTACACCTTC.

This chain uses TRBV5-1 with TRBJ1-5, with 9 positions matching TRBD1. In germline, CDR1 is SGHRS, CDR2 YFSETQ. This CDR3 spans 16 amino acids. V lost 4 bases, J lost 1 base, and 6 bases stayed unmatched. The CDR3 nucleotides read TGCGCCAGCAGCCTGACAGGGGGTAACAGCAATCAGCCCCAGCATTTT. Its translation: CASSLTGGNSNQPQHF.

V and J are TRBV6-5 and TRBJ1-3; no firm D call. The CDR3 totals 15 residues. The germline V gene encodes CDR1 MNHEY and CDR2 SVGAGI. Trimming removed 10 bases at V and 0 bases at J, with 16 bases between. The CDR3 protein is CATRIEAYSGNTIYF. CDR3 DNA: TGTGCCACCCGGATTGAGGCCTACTCTGGAAACACCATATATTTT.

The chain couples TRBV30 to TRBJ1-4, with 9 bases identical to TRBD1. This CDR3 has 15 residues. V was clipped by 1 base and J by 3 bases; unmatched bases: 3. Germline V CDR1 and CDR2: GTSNPN, SVGIG (reference sequence). CDR3: CAWSEGQGSNEKLFF. The CDR3 nucleotides read TGTGCCTGGAGTGAGGGACAGGGATCTAATGAAAAACTGTTTTTT.

The chain is built from TRBV19 and TRBJ1-1; the match to TRBD1 covers 8 bases. The CDR3 has 12 amino acids. Trimming took 4 bases from V and 7 from J; bases not matched to a gene: 2. Germline V lookup: CDR1 LNHDA, CDR2 SQIVND (reference sequence). CDR3 nucleotides: TGTGCCAGTAGTACAGGACAGGGTGAAGCTTTCTTT. It translates to CASSTGQGEAFF.

This clone was recorded once. The rearrangement uses TRBV5-6 and TRBJ1-1; weak D call: TRBD1 (5 bases). CDR1 SGHDT and CDR2 YYEEEE come from the germline V gene. Trimming took 1 base from V and 1 from J, leaving 8 bases between them. CDR3 length: 14 amino acids. The CDR3 sequence: CASSLWGRNTEAFF. For the CDR3, the DNA is TGTGCCAGCAGCTTGTGGGGCAGGAACACTGAAGCTTTCTTT.